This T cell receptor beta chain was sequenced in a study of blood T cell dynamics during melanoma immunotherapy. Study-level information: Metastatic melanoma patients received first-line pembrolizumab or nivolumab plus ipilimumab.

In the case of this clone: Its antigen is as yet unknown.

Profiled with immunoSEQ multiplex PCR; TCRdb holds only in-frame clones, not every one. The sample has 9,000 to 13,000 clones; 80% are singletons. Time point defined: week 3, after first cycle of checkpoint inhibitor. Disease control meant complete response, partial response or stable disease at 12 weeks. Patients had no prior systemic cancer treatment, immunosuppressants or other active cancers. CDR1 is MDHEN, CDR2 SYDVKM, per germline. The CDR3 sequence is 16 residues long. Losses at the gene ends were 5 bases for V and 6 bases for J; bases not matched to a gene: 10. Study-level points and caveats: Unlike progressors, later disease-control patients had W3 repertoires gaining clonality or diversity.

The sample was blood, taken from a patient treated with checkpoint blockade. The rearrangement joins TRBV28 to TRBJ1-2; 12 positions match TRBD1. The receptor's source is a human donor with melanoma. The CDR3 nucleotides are TGTGCCAGCAGTACCCGGGACAGGGGGCATTACAATGGCTACACCTTC. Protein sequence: CASSTRDRGHYNGYTF.